One and the same sample provided the 20 T cell receptor beta chains below, sequenced in a study of T cells in Graves' hyperthyroidism and ophthalmopathy. Amplification of TCR beta CDR3 regions used RNA as the template. The TCR CDR3 was amplified in a first-round RT-PCR using the HTBI primer set. TCRdb ran MiXCR on the multiplex PCR reads and lists one entry per CDR3 protein. The data show 500,000 to 550,000 distinct CDR3 sequences, just under 20% seen once. Specimen: blood. The receptors stem from a man aged 35 to 55 with Graves' ophthalmopathy.

This clonotype was counted ten times or more. The CDR3 nucleotides read TGTGCCAGCAGGTTAAGAGGAAACACTGAAGCTTTCTTT. It is translated as CASRLRGNTEAFF. The genes are TRBV7-9 and TRBJ1-1; no clear D. The CDR3 totals 13 residues. V shed 6 bases and J shed 2 bases, with 10 bases lying between them. Germline values: CDR1 SEHNR, CDR2 FQNEAQ (reference sequence).

At least ten counts were recorded for this clonotype. The rearrangement links TRBV2 to TRBJ2-7; 9 nucleotides match TRBD1. The junction had 1 base not matched to a gene; V was cut back by 1 base and J by 3 bases. CDR1 and CDR2 from the germline V gene are SNHLY and FYNNEI. The CDR3 has 14 residues. CDR3 residues: CASSEGTGVYEQYF. DNA of the CDR3: TGTGCCAGCAGTGAAGGGACAGGGGTCTACGAGCAGTACTTC.

This clonotype was observed a few times. The rearrangement links TRBV5-5 to TRBJ2-3, with D perhaps assigned TRBD1 or TRBD2 (6 bases each). CDR3 length: 15 residues. The V end lost 4 bases, the J end lost 4 bases, and 16 bases lay between the germline ends. Germline V CDR1 and CDR2: SGHKS, YYEKEE (reference sequence). The CDR3 nucleotides read TGTGCCAGCAGCCCGGGCCCAGGGGAGGCAGATACGCAGTATTTT. This encodes CASSPGPGEADTQYF. Filled out from reference TRBV5-5 and TRBJ2-3, the complete variable domain reads DAGVTQSPTHLIKTRGQQVTLRCSPISGHKSVSWYQQVLGQGPQFIFQYYEKEERGRGNFPDRFSARQFPNYSSELNVNALLLGDSALYLCASSPGPGEADTQYFGPGTRLTVL.

This clonotype was found many times. This chain connects TRBV20-1 to TRBJ2-1, with a weak D call TRBD2 (5 bases). Trimming removed 2 bases at V and 9 bases at J, with 23 bases between. Per germline, CDR1 DFQATT and CDR2 SNEGSKA (reference sequence). This CDR3 is built from 16 residues. CDR3 DNA sequence: TGCAGTGCTAGATCCCCGGGGAAGAGGATTATGGCTGAGCAGTTCTTC. Translating it yields CSARSPGKRIMAEQFF.

This clonotype was counted at least ten times. The genes are TRBV2 and TRBJ1-1; D unresolved. CDR3 length: 15 amino acids. From germline, CDR1 is SNHLY and CDR2 FYNNEI. V lost 7 bases to trimming and J lost 0 bases, with 15 bases between them. Written as DNA, the CDR3 is TGTGCCAGCACCCCCGTCAGGTCAATGAACACTGAAGCTTTCTTT. This translates into CASTPVRSMNTEAFF. The full variable domain, rest sourced from reference TRBV2 and TRBJ1-1, is EPEVTQTPSHQVTQMGQEVILRCVPISNHLYFYWYRQILGQKVEFLVSFYNNEISEKSEIFDDQFSVERPDGSNFTLKIRSTKLEDSAMYFCASTPVRSMNTEAFFGQGTRLTVV.

This clonotype was observed a handful of times. The CDR3 DNA sequence: TGTGCCAGCTCACCACCTTCTTCTGGGAACTATGGCTACACCTTC. Translating it yields CASSPPSSGNYGYTF. V gene TRBV18 combines with J gene TRBJ1-2; D call uncertain. Trimming cost V 0 bases and J 2 bases, with 10 bases left between them. The CDR3 has 15 amino acids. Germline V gene sequence: CDR1 KGHSH, CDR2 LQKENI.

This clonotype was counted at least ten times. The chain joins TRBV2 to TRBJ2-6, with D possibly matching TRBD2 (5 bases). Trimming stripped 3 bases from V and 4 bases from J, with 13 bases between. Looked up from germline, CDR1 is SNHLY and CDR2 is FYNNEI. CDR3 length: 16 residues. The CDR3 DNA reads as TGTGCCAGCAGTGAGTTCGGCCTAGCCGGGGCCAACGTCCTGACTTTC. It encodes CASSEFGLAGANVLTF.

This clonotype was seen a few times. The chain employs TRBV6-1 and TRBJ2-5; D is possibly TRBD1 (5 bases). With 7 bases removed from V and 7 bases from J, the gap between germline ends came to 13 bases. From germline, CDR1 is MNHNS and CDR2 SASEGT. The CDR3 runs to 12 residues. This chain's CDR3 is CASTYQGSTQYF. The CDR3 DNA reads as TGTGCCAGCACCTACCAGGGTTCGACCCAGTACTTC.

This clonotype came up many times. The chain recombines TRBV7-2 with TRBJ2-7; 9 bases map to TRBD2. Per germline, CDR1 SGHTA and CDR2 FQGNSA. Losses at the gene ends were 5 bases for V and 4 bases for J; bases not matched to a gene: 6. This CDR3 has 14 residues. The CDR3 coding sequence is TGTGCCAGCAGCCAAACGGGACTAGCTTACGAGCAGTACTTC. Protein: CASSQTGLAYEQYF.

The chain carries TRBV12-3 or TRBV12-4 and TRBJ1-5, with D possibly TRBD1 on 6 matching bases. The length of the CDR3 is 17 residues. V lost 6 bases and J 0 bases, leaving 18 bases between the germline ends. The CDR3 bases are TGTGCCAGCAGACCCGGGACATCCCTTTATAGCAATCAGCCCCAGCATTTT. This translates into CASRPGTSLYSNQPQHF.

The J gene is TRBJ2-7, the V gene TRBV28; the D is unclear. CDR1 and CDR2 from the germline V gene are MDHEN and SYDVKM. Between the trimmed V and J ends, which lost 4 bases and 4 bases, there was a span of 11 bases. There are 13 residues in the CDR3. The CDR3 nucleotides read TGTGCCAGCAGTTCAAAACCGGGTTACGAGCAGTACTTC. The encoded protein is CASSSKPGYEQYF.

This clonotype came up many times. V usage is TRBV15 and J usage is TRBJ2-2; unclear D gene. CDR3 length equals 15 residues. V dropped 5 bases and J dropped 2 bases, with 12 bases sitting between them. Germline CDR1 LNHNV, CDR2 YYDKDF (reference sequence). CDR3 protein: CATSSDLKNTGELFF. CDR3 nucleotide sequence: TGTGCCACCAGCTCAGACTTAAAAAACACCGGGGAGCTGTTTTTT.

The sample holds many counts of this clonotype. The chain joins TRBV18 to TRBJ2-3, with 7 bases aligning to TRBD1. Losses at the gene ends were 6 bases for V and 4 bases for J; bases not matched to a gene: 7. Germline CDR1 reads KGHSH; CDR2 reads LQKENI. This CDR3 region has 14 residues. The CDR3 loop reads CASSLTGDADTQYF. DNA for the CDR3: TGTGCCAGCTCCCTAACAGGGGACGCAGATACGCAGTATTTT.

There are many counts of this clonotype. The chain couples TRBV7-2 to TRBJ1-1; 10 nucleotides line up with TRBD1. With V trimmed by 3 bases and J by 5 bases, 6 bases remained unmatched. Germline V gene sequence: CDR1 SGHTA, CDR2 FQGNSA. CDR3 length: 15 residues. CDR3 nucleotides: TGTGCCAGCAGCTTGACAGGGGGCATCGGAACTGAAGCTTTCTTT. Its translation: CASSLTGGIGTEAFF.

This chain links TRBV11-2 with TRBJ1-2, with D hard to call. The CDR3 has 15 amino acids. The V end lost 0 bases, the J end lost 8 bases, and 16 bases lay between the germline ends. In germline, CDR1 is SGHAT, CDR2 FQNNGV. In DNA form, the CDR3 reads TGTGCCAGCAGCTTAGATAACCAAAAGGTAGCGGGCTACACCTTC. It translates to CASSLDNQKVAGYTF.

This clonotype appeared many times. V usage is TRBV12-3 or TRBV12-4 and J usage is TRBJ2-7, with 13 bases identical to TRBD2. V was clipped by 6 bases and J by 5 bases; unmatched bases: 7. The CDR3 covers 15 residues. The CDR3 is CASRRTSGSSHEQYF. CDR3 in DNA: TGTGCCAGCAGACGGACTAGCGGGAGTTCCCACGAGCAGTACTTC.

The chain combines TRBV9 with TRBJ1-1; the match to TRBD1 covers 8 bases. V dropped 3 bases and J dropped 10; count of bases not matched to a gene: 2. Germline assignment: CDR1 SGDLS and CDR2 YYNGEE. CDR3 length: 11 amino acids. The CDR3 bases are TGTGCCAGCAGCGGGACAGGGAGAGCTTTCTTT. Protein product: CASSGTGRAFF.

V gene TRBV24-1 combines with J gene TRBJ2-1, with no clear D. Germline-derived CDR1 and CDR2 are KGHDR and SFDVKD. The CDR3 sequence is 12 residues long. Deletions cut 5 bases from V and 5 bases from J, with 6 bases between. This chain's CDR3 is CATSALNNEQFF. In DNA, the CDR3 is TGTGCCACCAGTGCCCTTAACAATGAGCAGTTCTTC.

In its sample, this clonotype was seen a few times. The rearrangement joins TRBV7-3 to TRBJ2-1, with D possibly matching TRBD2 (5 bases). Looked up from germline, CDR1 is SGHTA and CDR2 is FQGTGA. The CDR3 has 14 amino acids. The germline V and J ends were trimmed by 5 bases and 5 bases, with 13 bases remaining between them. The CDR3 nucleotides read TGTGCCAGCAGCAATGAGGGTGGTAACAATGAGCAGTTCTTC. Translated, it gives CASSNEGGNNEQFF.

There are a few counts of this clonotype. J is TRBJ2-1 and V is TRBV4-2; TRBD2 matches at 7 bases. Germline V lookup: CDR1 LGHNA, CDR2 YNFKEQ. Germline trimming cut 0 bases from V and 4 bases from J; bases unmatched to any gene: 6. CDR3 length: 16 amino acids. The CDR3 sequence: CASSQDSSGTYNEQFF. DNA for the CDR3: TGTGCCAGCAGCCAAGATTCCAGCGGGACTTACAATGAGCAGTTCTTC.